This is a list of T cell receptor beta chains from one sample in a study of regulatory T cells in long-lasting Graves disease. Via MiXCR, TCRdb re-called the reads, giving one row per CDR3 protein. The repertoire holds 950 to 1,500 distinct CDR3 sequences, with 54% as singletons. The sequences come from peripheral blood mononuclear cells (PBMCs), collected with antithyroid drug treatment, in newly diagnosed or persistent Graves disease (not recorded which). These receptors were collected from a female donor with Graves disease. The CDR3 runs from the conserved cysteine through the conserved F or W. A D gene is named only where the DNA matches it firmly. Part of the rows lack a size; the others show once, few, many or a class for expanded clones.

15	TRBV14	.	TRBJ2-1	.	TGTGCCAGCAGTTGGGGAAACGGACAGCACAATGAGCAGTTCTTC	CASSWGNGQHNEQFF
13	TRBV5-4	.	TRBJ2-2	.	TGTGCCAGCAGCGGATCAGTCACCGGGGAGCTGTTTTTT	CASSGSVTGELFF
17	TRBV12-3/TRBV12-4	TRBD1	TRBJ2-2	.	TGTGCCAGCACCGATAATTTGGACAGGGGGCAAGCCGGGGAGCTGTTTTTT	CASTDNLDRGQAGELFF
13	TRBV30	.	TRBJ2-7	few	TGTGCCTGGAGTGTACTGGGGGACTACGAGCAGTACTTC	CAWSVLGDYEQYF
12	TRBV30	.	TRBJ2-7	.	TGTGCCTGGAGTACGTACTCCTACGAGCAGTACTTC	CAWSTYSYEQYF
17	TRBV4-1	.	TRBJ2-1	.	TGCGCCAGCAGCCAGGTCGACATGGGGATGGTCACCAATGAGCAGTTCTTC	CASSQVDMGMVTNEQFF
16	TRBV20-1	TRBD1	TRBJ2-2	.	TGCAGTACTAGAGACAGGGGCGGGCTGAACACCGGGGAGCTGTTTTTT	CSTRDRGGLNTGELFF
15	TRBV7-9	TRBD1	TRBJ2-7	.	TGTGCCAGCAGCTCTGGACAGGGACGAAACTACGAGCAGTACTTC	CASSSGQGRNYEQYF
14	TRBV4-1	.	TRBJ2-3	.	TGCGCCAGCAGCCCCTTACTTGGGCCAGGCACGCAGTATTTT	CASSPLLGPGTQYF
14	TRBV28	TRBD1	TRBJ1-5	.	TGTGCCAGCAGATCAGGGGGCCTCAATCAGCCCCAGCATTTT	CASRSGGLNQPQHF
13	TRBV10-3	.	TRBJ2-1	.	TGTGCCATCAGACCGGGCCACTACAATGAGCAGTTCTTC	CAIRPGHYNEQFF
11	TRBV5-6	.	TRBJ2-7	few	TGTGCCAGCAGCTTGGGCAACGAGCAGTACTTC	CASSLGNEQYF
13	TRBV5-1	TRBD1	TRBJ1-6	.	TGCGCCAGCCGGACAGGAGGGGGATCACCCCTCCACTTT	CASRTGGGSPLHF
14	TRBV29-1	TRBD1	TRBJ2-1	.	TGCAGCGCTGTGACAGGGGGCAACTACAATGAGCAGTTCTTC	CSAVTGGNYNEQFF
14	TRBV30	.	TRBJ1-2	.	TGTGCCTGGAGTGTACTACAGAGCTCTGGAGGCTACACCTTC	CAWSVLQSSGGYTF
11	TRBV5-4	.	TRBJ2-5	.	TGTGCCAGCAGCTTGGGTGGGACCCAGTACTTC	CASSLGGTQYF
12	TRBV6-2/TRBV6-3	TRBD2	TRBJ2-7	few	TGTGCCAGCAGTAGGGAGGGCTACGAGCAGTACTTC	CASSREGYEQYF
13	TRBV11-2	.	TRBJ1-5	.	TGTGCCAGCAGCTTATGGGGCAATCAGCCCCAGCATTTT	CASSLWGNQPQHF
17	TRBV11-1	TRBD1	TRBJ2-3	few	TGTGCCAGCAGCCTCTGGACAGGGGGGCTCAGCACAGATACGCAGTATTTT	CASSLWTGGLSTDTQYF
15	TRBV24-1	.	TRBJ2-5	.	TGTGCCACCATAAGATTACAGGGAAACGGGGAGACCCAGTACTTC	CATIRLQGNGETQYF
13	TRBV24-1	.	TRBJ2-5	.	TGTGCCACCAGTGACGAGTACGGAGAGACCCAGTACTTC	CATSDEYGETQYF
11	TRBV12-3/TRBV12-4	TRBD2	TRBJ2-1	.	TGTGCCAGCAGCCTTTGGGGGGGGCAGTTCTTC	CASSLWGGQFF
13	TRBV6-2/TRBV6-3	.	TRBJ2-2	.	TGTGCCAGCAGTACTCCGAACACCGGGGAGCTGTTTTTT	CASSTPNTGELFF
16	TRBV6-5	.	TRBJ1-4	few	TGTGCCAGCAGTTACGGGGCGGGCCACACGGATGAAAAACTGTTTTTT	CASSYGAGHTDEKLFF
12	TRBV27	.	TRBJ2-7	.	TGTGCCAGCATGGACAGCTCCTACGAGCAGTACTTC	CASMDSSYEQYF
15	TRBV27	.	TRBJ2-4	.	TGTGCCAGCAGTTTATCGCGGGTAGCCAAAAACATTCAGTACTTC	CASSLSRVAKNIQYF
14	TRBV28	.	TRBJ2-7	once	TGTGCCAGCAGTTTAATAGGGGGACCCCACGAGCAGTACTTC	CASSLIGGPHEQYF
16	TRBV7-9	.	TRBJ2-1	.	TGTGCCACCCTGCCGGACTGGGCGGGTTACTACAATGAGCAGTTCTTC	CATLPDWAGYYNEQFF
15	TRBV2	TRBD2	TRBJ2-7	few	TGTGCCAGCAGTGAAGCTCCGGGACTAGCGGCCAAGCAGTACTTC	CASSEAPGLAAKQYF
15	TRBV20-1	TRBD2	TRBJ2-7	few	TGCAGTGCTAGAGACCTCCGGGCGCGGGAGTGGGAGCAGTACTTC	CSARDLRAREWEQYF
13	TRBV27	.	TRBJ2-7	.	TGTGCCAGCAGTTTATCAGGCTCCTACGAGCAGTACTTC	CASSLSGSYEQYF
14	TRBV28	.	TRBJ1-5	.	TGTGCCAGCAGGCCCTACAGGGACAATCAGCCCCAGCATTTT	CASRPYRDNQPQHF
14	TRBV4-1	.	TRBJ2-1	.	TGCGCCAGCAGCCAAGAACTAGTTGTCTATGAGCAGTTCTTC	CASSQELVVYEQFF
13	TRBV6-6	.	TRBJ2-7	.	TGTGCCAGCAGTCACGGGAAGGTGTTTGAGCAGTACTTC	CASSHGKVFEQYF
15	TRBV7-8	TRBD2	TRBJ2-7	.	TGTGCCAGCGGGACTAGCGGGAGCTTATGGTACGAGCAGTACTTC	CASGTSGSLWYEQYF
15	TRBV5-4	TRBD2	TRBJ2-1	.	TGTGCCAGCAGCACGTCACTAGCGGGAGTAAGCGAGCAGTTCTTC	CASSTSLAGVSEQFF
15	TRBV9	TRBD2	TRBJ2-7	once	TGTGCCAGCAGCCCCCACCCCGGGACTAGCGCCGAGCAGTACTTC	CASSPHPGTSAEQYF
15	TRBV7-9	.	TRBJ1-2	.	TGTGCCAGCAGCTTACCCCGACCGGGGGACTATGGCTACACCTTC	CASSLPRPGDYGYTF
14	TRBV20-1	.	TRBJ1-1	.	TGCAGTGCTAGGGACTCCCAGGGAAACCGTGAAGCTTTCTTT	CSARDSQGNREAFF
11	TRBV11-2	.	TRBJ1-1	few	TGTGCCAGCAGGGCGGGCACTGAAGCTTTCTTT	CASRAGTEAFF
14	TRBV28	TRBD1	TRBJ2-2	.	TGTGCCAGCAGTTTTTACAGGGGAACCGGGGAGCTGTTTTTT	CASSFYRGTGELFF
15	TRBV12-3/TRBV12-4	.	TRBJ2-6	.	TGTGCCAGCAGGGTGGGGGGCTCTGGGGCCAACGTCCTGACTTTC	CASRVGGSGANVLTF
16	TRBV27	TRBD2	TRBJ2-3	once	TGTGCCAGCAGTCCACCAGGTAGCGGGCACACAGATACGCAGTATTTT	CASSPPGSGHTDTQYF
13	TRBV6-5	TRBD1	TRBJ1-5	.	TGTGCCAGCAGTACAGGGGGCGGTCAGCCCCAGCATTTT	CASSTGGGQPQHF
12	TRBV7-9	.	TRBJ2-3	.	TGTGCCAGCAGCTTCAACACAGATACGCAGTATTTT	CASSFNTDTQYF
12	TRBV2	.	TRBJ2-7	once	TGTGCCACGGGCCACAGCGACTACGAGCAGTACTTC	CATGHSDYEQYF
12	TRBV29-1	.	TRBJ2-7	.	TGCAGCGTTGAAGATCCTGCCTACGAGCAGTACTTC	CSVEDPAYEQYF
14	TRBV7-9	.	TRBJ2-7	few	TGTGCCAGCAGCCCCCGGACGGACCCCTACGAGCAGTACTTC	CASSPRTDPYEQYF
15	TRBV7-6	.	TRBJ2-1	.	TGTGCCAGCAGCTTGGAGAGAAGCTCCTACAATGAGCAGTTCTTC	CASSLERSSYNEQFF
13	TRBV5-1	TRBD1	TRBJ2-2	.	TGCGCCAGCAGATGGACAGGGGCCGGGGAGCTGTTTTTT	CASRWTGAGELFF
13	TRBV7-2	TRBD1	TRBJ1-3	.	TGTGCCAGCAGCCCGGGACAGGGAGTCAGCATATATTTT	CASSPGQGVSIYF
13	TRBV20-1	.	TRBJ1-2	few	TGCAGTGCATATATGCGAGAACTCTATGGCTACACCTTC	CSAYMRELYGYTF
16	TRBV27	.	TRBJ2-1	.	TGTGCCAGCAGTCCGCAAGGAGCGGTTTACTACAATGAGCAGTTCTTC	CASSPQGAVYYNEQFF
12	TRBV20-1	.	TRBJ2-1	.	TGCAGTGCTAGAGTAGTGGTGAGTGAGCAGTTCTTC	CSARVVVSEQFF
12	TRBV7-2	.	TRBJ2-1	.	TGTGCCAGCAACCAACAGGGCTATGAGCAGTTCTTC	CASNQQGYEQFF
14	TRBV2	.	TRBJ2-4	.	TGTGCCGCCCGTGGGCAGGGGACCAAAAACATTCAGTACTTC	CAARGQGTKNIQYF
14	TRBV12-5	.	TRBJ1-1	.	TGTGCTAGTGGTACAGGGATGGAAGTTACTGAAGCTTTCTTT	CASGTGMEVTEAFF